The clone carrying this T cell receptor beta chain was counted a few times. The sample is drawn from a study of response to subunit inactivated influenza vaccine. TCRdb processed the RT-PCR reads anew with MiXCR; each CDR3 protein has one entry. The sample yields under 500,000 distinct CDR3 sequences, roughly 9.8% seen once. The germline V gene encodes CDR1 MNHEY and CDR2 SVGAGI. There are 18 residues in the CDR3. Trimming cost V 0 bases and J 4 bases, with 21 bases left between them. The TCR originated in a man aged 50 to 59 who received an inactivated influenza vaccine. V usage is TRBV6-5 and J usage is TRBJ1-1, with D tentatively TRBD1 (5 bases). The starting material was PBMCs from blood, obtained 40 to 50 days after vaccination. The CDR3 region has the DNA TGTGCCAGCAGTTACTCGACCCCGGACACCCGGTGGGGCACTGAAGCTTTCTTT. Translation gives CASSYSTPDTRWGTEAFF.